The 26 T cell receptor beta chains listed next were all sequenced from one sample in a study of post-analysis software for immune sequencing data. Findings and limits, study-wide: Patients used about 5 TRBV segments, including TRBV5-6, TRBV5-1 and TRBV20-1, more often than controls.

No cognate antigen is known for these TCRs. TCR beta libraries were prepared from cDNA with unique molecular identifiers. TCRdb called the PCR reads again in MiXCR, with one record for every CDR3 protein. The sample has 700,000 to 800,000 distinct CDR3 sequences, 25% to 30% seen once; the top ten hold around 0.56%. The sample comprised blood. The receptors were gathered from a girl between 5 and 17 years old with multiple sclerosis.

This chain joins TRBV29-1 and TRBJ2-5; 8 nucleotides match TRBD2. Germline V CDR1 and CDR2: SQVTM, ANQGSEA. The CDR3 extends over 14 amino acids. J gave up 11 bases and V 3 bases, and 14 bases lay outside the gene matches. This CDR3 is CSVDSGGPMDEQYF. The CDR3 DNA sequence: TGCAGCGTTGATTCGGGAGGGCCGATGGATGAGCAGTACTTC.

This clonotype occurred once. The chain combines TRBV7-2 with TRBJ1-2; D is possibly TRBD1 (6 bases). V was pared by 5 bases and J by 8 bases, with 15 bases between. There are 13 residues in the CDR3. Germline V gene sequence: CDR1 SGHTA, CDR2 FQGNSA. CDR3 DNA: TGTGCCAGCAGCCGTAAACAGGGAGTGGGCTACACCTTC. This encodes CASSRKQGVGYTF.

This clonotype was counted at least ten times. The chain couples TRBV5-1 to TRBJ2-1; 7 positions match TRBD2. From germline, CDR1 is SGHRS and CDR2 YFSETQ. The CDR3 is made up of 15 amino acids. After removal of 0 bases from V and 10 bases from J, the junction contained 10 bases not matched to a gene. CDR3 DNA sequence: TGCGCCAGCAGCTTGGGACTAGCCCCCGAAGGGGAGCAGTTCTTC. This sequence encodes CASSLGLAPEGEQFF.

The chain recombines TRBV6-5 with TRBJ2-1; D gene uncertain. V was trimmed by 5 bases and J by 10 bases, leaving 12 bases between them. Germline-derived CDR1 and CDR2 are MNHEY and SVGAGI. The CDR3 extends over 12 amino acids. CDR3: CASSRERSEQFF. CDR3 sequence (DNA): TGTGCCAGCAGTCGTGAAAGATCCGAGCAGTTCTTC.

The sample holds a few counts of this clonotype. The chain combines TRBV6-5 with TRBJ2-3, with 8 bases lining up with TRBD1. The CDR3 totals 15 residues. Germline V lookup: CDR1 MNHEY, CDR2 SVGAGI. Unmatched junction bases numbered 4, after V lost 0 bases and J lost 5 bases. CDR3 residues: CASSYSARGQDTQYF. Here the CDR3 DNA reads TGTGCCAGCAGTTACTCGGCCAGGGGGCAAGATACGCAGTATTTT.

The chain has TRBV9 and TRBJ1-4; 8 nucleotides agree with TRBD1. Germline values: CDR1 SGDLS, CDR2 YYNGEE. Trimming took 3 bases from V and 8 from J; bases not matched to a gene: 9. This CDR3 spans 15 amino acids. CDR3 sequence: CASSAPDRVGEKLFF. DNA of the CDR3: TGTGCCAGCAGCGCGCCGGACAGGGTAGGCGAAAAACTGTTTTTT.

The rearrangement uses TRBV5-4 and TRBJ1-2; D is unclear. The CDR3 is made up of 12 amino acids. CDR1 SGHNT and CDR2 YYREEE come from the germline V gene (reference sequence). V was trimmed by 4 bases and J by 7 bases, leaving 11 bases between them. The CDR3 bases are TGTGCCAGCAGCGGTGAGAGGACTGGCTACACCTTC. Its protein is CASSGERTGYTF.

V and J are TRBV7-6 and TRBJ2-3, with D unresolved. This CDR3 has 13 residues. V dropped 5 bases and J dropped 4 bases, with 10 bases sitting between them. Germline V gives CDR1 SGHVS, CDR2 FNYEAQ. CDR3 amino acids: CASSTSMADTQYF. The CDR3 DNA follows: TGTGCCAGCAGCACCTCGATGGCAGATACGCAGTATTTT.

The V call is TRBV20-1, the J call TRBJ1-1, with D possibly matching TRBD1 (5 bases). This CDR3 region has 13 residues. The V gene's germline CDR1 is DFQATT and CDR2 SNEGSKA (reference sequence). Deletions cut 0 bases from V and 11 bases from J, with 16 bases between. In DNA form, the CDR3 reads TGCAGTGCTAGAGATCCGGGGCCCAAGATCGCTTTCTTT. It yields the protein CSARDPGPKIAFF.

This clonotype was counted a few times. The CDR3 nucleotides read TGCGCCAGCAGCCAACTAGCGGGGGAAGAGACCCAGTACTTC. Translating gives CASSQLAGEETQYF. The chain carries TRBV4-1 and TRBJ2-5, with 10 nucleotides matching TRBD2. CDR1 and CDR2 (germline): MGHRA, YSYEKL. Trimming cost V 2 bases and J 3 bases; bases outside gene matches: 0. This CDR3 has 14 residues.

The chain employs TRBV24-1 and TRBJ2-1; the match to TRBD2 covers 8 bases. Germline trimming cut 6 bases from V and 8 bases from J; bases unmatched to any gene: 8. The CDR3 is 14 residues long. The germline V gene has CDR1 KGHDR and CDR2 SFDVKD. As DNA, the CDR3 is TGTGCCACCAGTCCCGGGAGGGCCTTAGATGAGCAGTTCTTC. The encoded protein is CATSPGRALDEQFF.

This rearrangement joins TRBV3-1 to TRBJ2-3; unclear D gene. V gave up 6 bases and J gave up 0 bases, with 16 bases separating them. CDR3 length: 16 amino acids. CDR1 and CDR2 from the germline V gene are LGHDT and YNNKEL (reference sequence). CDR3 protein: CASRAFGSSSTDTQYF. CDR3 nucleotide sequence: TGTGCCAGCAGGGCCTTCGGGTCTTCTAGCACAGATACGCAGTATTTT.

The chain combines TRBV21-1 with TRBJ2-1. TRBV21-1 corresponds to a pseudogene. CDR3 length: 13 residues. CDR3 DNA: TGTGCCAGCAGCAAAGATCCGGACAATGAGCAGTTCTTC. It codes for CASSKDPDNEQFF.

The chain joins TRBV28 to TRBJ2-7; D is uncertain. This CDR3 has 11 residues. Germline CDR1 MDHEN, CDR2 SYDVKM. Trimming left V 10 bases short and J 6 bases short, with 13 bases between. CDR3: CATQGFGEQYF. CDR3 sequence (DNA): TGTGCCACCCAAGGGTTCGGCGAGCAGTACTTC.

This clonotype was detected a few times. This chain connects TRBV6-1 to TRBJ1-4; TRBD1 is a possible D gene (6 bases). Trimming shortened V by 5 bases and J by 3 bases, and 19 bases separated the two germline ends. This CDR3 region has 17 residues. Germline V CDR1 and CDR2: MNHNS, SASEGT. CDR3 bases: TGTGCCAGCAGTCGGGGGGTGATGAAGGGGGCTAATGAAAAACTGTTTTTT. Protein product: CASSRGVMKGANEKLFF.

This chain uses TRBV5-1 with TRBJ2-1; 7 nucleotides align to TRBD1. There are 16 residues in the CDR3. The germline gives CDR1 SGHRS, CDR2 YFSETQ. Losses at the gene ends were 0 bases for V and 7 bases for J; bases not matched to a gene: 10. CDR3 protein: CASSLARDRTTNEQFF. CDR3 sequence (DNA): TGCGCCAGCAGCTTGGCCCGGGACAGAACTACAAATGAGCAGTTCTTC.

In DNA, the CDR3 is TGTGCCAGCAGCCCGGTCCAGACCCTTGGAGCTTTCTTT. It yields the protein CASSPVQTLGAFF. This chain uses TRBV3-1 with TRBJ1-1, with no clear D. Looked up from germline, CDR1 is LGHDT and CDR2 is YNNKEL (reference sequence). The V and J ends lost 4 bases and 10 bases respectively, with 16 bases between them. The CDR3 has 13 residues.

The chain links TRBV6-5 to TRBJ1-5; D gene ambiguous. The V gene lost 4 bases and the J gene lost 1 base, with 11 bases spanning the gap. Per the germline V gene, CDR1 is MNHEY and CDR2 is SVGAGI. The CDR3 contains 15 residues. The CDR3 nucleotides are TGTGCCAGCAGTTCGGGTGGGCCCAGCAATCAGCCCCAGCATTTT. Amino acids: CASSSGGPSNQPQHF.

The chain has TRBV7-2 and TRBJ2-3; no definite D call. There are 15 residues in the CDR3. V was trimmed by 0 bases and J by 2 bases, leaving 9 bases between them. Germline CDR1 SGHTA, CDR2 FQGNSA. CDR3 nucleotide sequence: TGTGCCAGCAGCTTAGCGGGCACCCCCACAGATACGCAGTATTTT. Translated: CASSLAGTPTDTQYF.

This clonotype was seen a handful of times. V and J are TRBV7-9 and TRBJ2-1; either TRBD1 or TRBD2 may supply D (5 bases each). Trimming took off 2 bases at V and 11 bases at J, with 10 bases between the two ends. The CDR3 has 12 residues. Germline CDR1 is SEHNR and CDR2 is FQNEAQ (reference sequence). CDR3 amino acids: CASSLLGEKQFF. For the CDR3, the DNA is TGTGCCAGCAGCTTACTAGGGGAGAAGCAGTTCTTC. The complete variable domain, with remaining parts taken from reference TRBV7-9 and TRBJ2-1, reads DTGVSQNPRHKITKRGQNVTFRCDPISEHNRLYWYRQTLGQGPEFLTYFQNEAQLEKSRLLSDRFSAERPKGSFSTLEIQRTEQGDSAMYLCASSLLGEKQFFGPGTRLTVL.

This clonotype was observed a handful of times. This sequence joins TRBV7-8 and TRBJ2-3; 10 positions agree with TRBD1. This CDR3 has 18 amino acids. J lost 0 bases, V lost 3 bases, and 9 bases had no gene match. Germline CDR1 SGHVS, CDR2 FQNEAQ. The CDR3 bases are TGTGCCAGCAGCTTTTCGGGGACAGGGGTTACTAGCACAGATACGCAGTATTTT. It encodes CASSFSGTGVTSTDTQYF.

V and J are TRBV6-6 and TRBJ1-2, with D possibly being TRBD1 (5 bases). Trimming shortened V by 0 bases and J by 7 bases, and 18 bases separated the two germline ends. Looked up from germline, CDR1 is MNHNY and CDR2 is SVGAGI (reference sequence). The CDR3 spans 16 residues. The CDR3 loop is CASSYSMGRLGVGYTF. Here the CDR3 DNA reads TGTGCCAGCAGTTACTCGATGGGACGCCTAGGGGTTGGCTACACCTTC.

This clonotype was recorded many times. This chain links TRBV7-2 with TRBJ1-2, with TRBD1 matching 7 bases. The CDR3 sequence is 12 residues long. The germline gives CDR1 SGHTA, CDR2 FQGNSA. CDR3 region: CASQGGYYGYTF. The CDR3 region has the DNA TGTGCGTCCCAGGGGGGGTACTATGGCTACACCTTC. The entire variable domain, with the rest obtained from reference TRBV7-2 and TRBJ1-2, is as follows: GAGVSQSPSNKVTEKGKDVELRCDPISGHTALYWYRQSLGQGLEFLIYFQGNSAPDKSGLPSDRFSAERTGGSVSTLTIQRTQQEDSAVYLCASQGGYYGYTFGSGTRLTVV.

CDR3 bases: TGCAGCGTTGAAGAGGGGACAGGGGTGGAGGGCTACACCTTC. Its translation: CSVEEGTGVEGYTF. V gene TRBV29-1 combines with J gene TRBJ1-2; 10 nucleotides align to TRBD1. The CDR3 has 14 amino acids. Trimming at V came to 0 bases and at J to 8 bases, leaving 6 bases not matched to a gene. Germline-derived CDR1 and CDR2 are SQVTM and ANQGSEA.

V usage is TRBV18 and J usage is TRBJ2-7; 9 positions agree with TRBD1. There are 16 residues in the CDR3. Germline loops: CDR1 KGHSH, CDR2 LQKENI. The J segment lost 8 bases and the V segment lost 1 base, leaving 12 bases of the junction unmatched. CDR3 residues: CASSPRSGQGTLKQYF. CDR3 DNA: TGTGCCAGCTCACCACGGTCCGGACAGGGGACGTTGAAGCAGTACTTC.

The gene calls are TRBV20-1 and TRBJ1-5; maybe TRBD1 (6 bases). The V end was cut by 1 base, the J end by 0 bases, with 13 bases between. This CDR3 region has 16 residues. Germline V gene sequence: CDR1 DFQATT, CDR2 SNEGSKA (reference sequence). Written as DNA, the CDR3 is TGCAGTGCTAGAGTCGCGACAGGCTATAGCAATCAGCCCCAGCATTTT. This gives the protein CSARVATGYSNQPQHF.